The T cell receptor beta chain described here comes from a study of T cell repertoires in cytomegalovirus infection. At the level of the study: Newly reported HLA-C-restricted and thoroughly characterized HLA-B-restricted CMV epitopes were employed.

TCRdb analysed the reads with MiXCR anew, one entry per CDR3 protein. The sample consists of some 940,000 distinct CDR3 sequences, approximately 31% of them appearing once. Whole-study results and caveats: Across the ex vivo response, the dominant clonotypes were HLA-C-restricted CMV-specific TCR beta clonotypes. Cumulative frequency (of public TCR beta family members) identified carriers of CMV plus the relevant HLA.

A few counts support this clonotype. The antigen is not known. This CDR3 spans 14 amino acids. V was cut by 2 bases and J by 3 bases, with 11 bases left in between. V gene TRBV12-3 or TRBV12-4 combines with J gene TRBJ2-7; tentative D call: TRBD1 (6 bases). The TCR was taken from a human donor in good health (CMV status not recorded). Some clones in this sample may be carry-over from other donors' samples. Sample: cultured CD8+ T cells from PBMCs, taken from culture after CMV antigen stimulation. CDR3 in DNA: TGTGCCAGCAGTTTAACAGGGCCTTTCTACGAGCAGTACTTC. Amino acid sequence: CASSLTGPFYEQYF.